This T cell receptor beta chain comes out of a study of control samples from healthy donors and cancer patients. Germline lookup yields CDR1 ENHRY and CDR2 SYGVKD. The CDR3 spans 14 residues. The V end was cut by 2 bases, the J end by 1 base, with 6 bases between. The repertoire was sequenced with immunoSEQ multiplex PCR; TCRdb's copy has only in-frame clones and lacks some. Of 150,000 to 200,000 clones listed, roughly 94% are singletons. The rearrangement links TRBV10-3 to TRBJ1-5; D perhaps matches TRBD1 (5 bases). The source of this sequence is a woman under 30 in good health. Sequencing was performed on blood. The CDR3 loop reads CAISEGDSNQPQHF. The CDR3 region has the DNA TGTGCCATCAGTGAGGGGGACAGCAATCAGCCCCAGCATTTT.